What follows describes a single T cell receptor beta chain. The data were taken from a study of Ad26.COV2.S vaccination and SARS-CoV-2 variants. About the study: In the COV1001 trial, the donor was in the Ad26.COV2.S arm. Intramuscular Ad26.COV2.S doses were given once or twice, 56 days apart.

The ends were cut back, 3 bases at V and 0 bases at J, with 9 bases in the middle. There are 15 residues in the CDR3. Germline CDR1 reads SGDLS; CDR2 reads YYNGEE. Treatment meaning: 19 received Ad26.COV2.S at low or high dose, single or two shots; about 5 received placebo; per-sample allocation not given. Material that was analyzed had been drawn on day 63 after the first vaccine or placebo injection. Sequencing was performed with immunoSEQ multiplex PCR; in TCRdb, only in-frame clones are kept and a portion is missing. The sample consists of roughly 510,000 clones, about 83% of them appearing once.

The sequence came from a person aged 18 to 59 who received the Ad26.COV2.S COVID-19 vaccine or a placebo. This chain links TRBV9 with TRBJ1-4; the D gene is possibly TRBD1 (6 bases). The sample consisted of peripheral blood, taken in a trial of Ad26.COV2.S vaccine versus placebo. Here the CDR3 DNA reads TGTGCCAGCAGCGGGGACACCTCAACTAATGAAAAACTGTTTTTT. This codes for CASSGDTSTNEKLFF.